The 12 T cell receptor beta chains below were found in one sample sequenced in a study of blood T cell repertoires in COVID-19. TCRdb keeps only in-frame clones here, not all; method: immunoSEQ multiplex PCR. The sample lists about 240,000 clones; 86% were seen once. Source material: PBMCs or T cells enriched from blood (not recorded which). Receptors originate from a woman aged 35 to 49 with acute COVID-19.

This clone came up once. The chain employs TRBV4-2 and TRBJ2-3; 12 positions agree with TRBD2. CDR1 is LGHNA and CDR2 is YNFKEQ in the germline V gene. Trimming cost V 4 bases and J 3 bases; bases outside gene matches: 5. CDR3 length equals 16 residues. CDR3 region: CASSPGTSGFTDTQYF. In DNA form, the CDR3 reads TGTGCCAGCAGCCCCGGGACTAGCGGGTTTACAGATACGCAGTATTTT.

This chain links TRBV19 with TRBJ2-7, with D possibly being TRBD1 (5 bases). Trimming removed 3 bases at V and 0 bases at J, with 9 bases between. CDR1 is LNHDA and CDR2 is SQIVND in the germline V gene (reference sequence). The CDR3 length is 14 residues. As DNA, the CDR3 is TGTGCCAGTAGTATTCTAGGGGACTCCTACGAGCAGTACTTC. Protein: CASSILGDSYEQYF.

V usage is TRBV11-3 and J usage is TRBJ2-1, with 9 nucleotides matching TRBD1. V shed 5 bases and J 5 bases; nucleotides not matched to a gene: 13. The CDR3 covers 17 residues. Germline CDR1 reads SGHNT; CDR2 reads YENEEA. CDR3: CASSGTGNVEGHNEQFF. As DNA, the CDR3 is TGTGCCAGCAGCGGGACAGGGAACGTAGAAGGACACAATGAGCAGTTCTTC.

V usage is TRBV9 and J usage is TRBJ1-1; maybe TRBD1 (6 bases). In germline, CDR1 is SGDLS, CDR2 YYNGEE. V lost 3 bases and J lost 0, with 12 bases in between. This CDR3 region has 15 residues. CDR3 sequence (DNA): TGTGCCAGCAGCGCTGAGGGGGTTGTGAACACTGAAGCTTTCTTT. Its translation: CASSAEGVVNTEAFF. The variable domain in full, with the rest retrieved from reference TRBV9 and TRBJ1-1, is DSGVTQTPKHLITATGQRVTLRCSPRSGDLSVYWYQQSLDQGLQFLIQYYNGEERAKGNILERFSAQQFPDLHSELNLSSLELGDSALYFCASSAEGVVNTEAFFGQGTRLTVV.

The V call is TRBV4-1, the J call TRBJ1-4, with D possibly being TRBD1 (6 bases). The V and J ends lost 0 bases and 7 bases respectively, with 21 bases between them. The CDR3 loop spans 18 amino acids. From germline, CDR1 is MGHRA and CDR2 YSYEKL. CDR3 sequence (DNA): TGCGCCAGCAGCCAAGATTTTTTGTCCAGGGGATGGAGTGAAAAACTGTTTTTT. Translation: CASSQDFLSRGWSEKLFF.

This chain joins TRBV27 and TRBJ2-7; possibly TRBD1 for D (6 bases). V lost 4 bases and J lost 2, with 15 bases in between. This CDR3 comprises 15 residues. The germline V gene encodes CDR1 MNHEY and CDR2 SMNVEV (reference sequence). The CDR3 sequence: CASSSEQGFPYEQYF. DNA for the CDR3: TGTGCCAGCAGTTCTGAACAGGGATTCCCCTACGAGCAGTACTTC.

V gene TRBV11-2 combines with J gene TRBJ2-4; D might be TRBD1 (6 bases). Germline V gene sequence: CDR1 SGHAT, CDR2 FQNNGV. The V and J ends lost 1 base and 9 bases respectively, with 16 bases between them. CDR3 size: 15 residues. CDR3 DNA sequence: TGTGCCAGCAGCTTAGTCGGGACACCCCAATCCATTCAGTACTTC. Its protein product is CASSLVGTPQSIQYF.

The chain employs TRBV12-3 or TRBV12-4 and TRBJ2-1, with TRBD2 identical over 8 bases. This CDR3 is built from 13 residues. With 6 bases clipped from V and 2 bases from J, the junction kept 0 bases outside the gene matches. CDR3 bases: TGTGCCAGCAGCGGGGGGGCCTACAATGAGCAGTTCTTC. Translated, it gives CASSGGAYNEQFF.

The J gene is TRBJ2-3, the V gene TRBV9; D perhaps matches TRBD2 (5 bases). CDR1 and CDR2 from the germline V gene are SGDLS and YYNGEE. Trimming removed 0 bases at V and 4 bases at J, with 6 bases between. The CDR3 sequence is 13 residues long. The CDR3 sequence is CASSVVGADTQYF. The CDR3 region has the DNA TGTGCCAGCAGCGTAGTGGGAGCAGATACGCAGTATTTT. The full variable domain, its missing parts supplied by reference TRBV9 and TRBJ2-3, is DSGVTQTPKHLITATGQRVTLRCSPRSGDLSVYWYQQSLDQGLQFLIQYYNGEERAKGNILERFSAQQFPDLHSELNLSSLELGDSALYFCASSVVGADTQYFGPGTRLTVL.

The CDR3 loop reads CASSTRRVSNQPQHF. The DNA for the CDR3 is TGTGCCAGCAGCACCCGCAGGGTATCTAATCAGCCCCAGCATTTT. This chain uses TRBV5-6 with TRBJ1-5, with TRBD1 as a possible D gene (5 bases). CDR1 is SGHDT, CDR2 YYEEEE, per germline. The CDR3 sequence is 15 residues long. V lost 4 bases to trimming and J lost 4 bases, with 15 bases between them.

The V gene is TRBV6-5, the J gene TRBJ1-6; TRBD1 matches 10 bases. The germline gives CDR1 MNHEY, CDR2 SVGAGI. The CDR3 has 16 residues. After removal of 4 bases from V and 7 bases from J, the junction contained 7 bases not matched to a gene. CDR3 nucleotide sequence: TGTGCCAGCAGTTTAACTTTGGGACAGGGGAATTCACCCCTCCACTTT. It specifies CASSLTLGQGNSPLHF.

This chain connects TRBV9 to TRBJ2-7; 8 nucleotides line up with TRBD1. The V segment lost 4 bases and the J segment 0 bases; nucleotides outside the gene matches: 6. Per the germline V gene, CDR1 is SGDLS and CDR2 is YYNGEE. This CDR3 has 15 residues. CDR3 region: CASSIETGASYEQYF. In nucleotides, the CDR3 is TGTGCCAGCAGCATTGAGACAGGGGCCTCCTACGAGCAGTACTTC.